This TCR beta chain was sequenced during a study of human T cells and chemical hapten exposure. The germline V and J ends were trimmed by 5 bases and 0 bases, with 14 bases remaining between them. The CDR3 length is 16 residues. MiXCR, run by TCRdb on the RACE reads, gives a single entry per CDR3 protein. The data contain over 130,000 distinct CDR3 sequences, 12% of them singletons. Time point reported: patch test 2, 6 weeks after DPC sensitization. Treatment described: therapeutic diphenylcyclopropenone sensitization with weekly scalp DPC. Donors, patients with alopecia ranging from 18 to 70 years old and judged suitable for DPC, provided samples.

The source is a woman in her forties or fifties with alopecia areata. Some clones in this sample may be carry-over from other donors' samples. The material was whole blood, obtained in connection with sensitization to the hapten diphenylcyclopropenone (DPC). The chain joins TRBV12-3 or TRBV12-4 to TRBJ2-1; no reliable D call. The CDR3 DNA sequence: TGTGCCAGCAGTCCCGAAACAGCGAGCTCCTACAATGAGCAGTTCTTC. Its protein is CASSPETASSYNEQFF.